The rows below give T cell receptor beta chains drawn from one sample of a study of shared clonotypes between healthy human individuals. The method was immunoSEQ multiplex PCR; TCRdb's version includes in-frame clones alone and lacks a portion of them. This table has a few hundred thousand clones, around 87% appearing once. Sequenced: memory CD8+ T cells sorted from blood. The receptors were gathered from a young man in good health. CDR3s include the opening cysteine and the closing phenylalanine or tryptophan.

CDR3 protein,V gene
CASSLDSQQVYEQYF,TRBV2
CASSFRVASISDTF,TRBV28
CASSPLTGLHQPQHF,TRBV27
CASSIDPEEGFYEQYF,TRBV19
CASSLSAGLTGELFF,TRBV7-7
CAWSPEDLWSSYEQYF,TRBV30
CASSEIWEGNEKLFF,TRBV2
CASSFTGGDGYTF,TRBV7-9
CASSEARTAWYEQYF,TRBV6-1
CAWHSEQDYGYTF,TRBV30
CASSLEQGARHEKLFF,TRBV7-9
CASSVGGGNYEQYF,TRBV9
CASSVFPGRVHEQYF,TRBV9
CASSSHGTPSTDTQYF,TRBV5-4
CASSSEAGQEIDEQYF,TRBV5-4
CASSARLVAEQYF,TRBV9
CASSGLAGGLTVEQFF,TRBV13
CASSKYTEINNEQFF,TRBV6-5
CASSLVAGLAGVFTDTQYF,TRBV5-1
CASSQAPGQFSLTRYGYTF,TRBV28
CASSLLGTPKEEPLFYNEQFF,TRBV5-1
CASSPQRWGSYEQYF,TRBV7-9
CASSLVRLREWTYNEQFF,TRBV7-9
CAISTRSTSGGLNTQYF,TRBV10-3
CASSPGSNYEQYF,TRBV5-6
CASSWAGSINEQFF,TRBV5-6
CASSLGGLSMDRFF,TRBV5-4
CASTYGAYEQYF,TRBV6-5
CATSRGGGATNEKLFF,TRBV15
CASSVGGPNYGYTF,TRBV9
CASSSTTTSYEQYF,TRBV5-6
CASSQDKAHEQYF,TRBV4-1
CAWSARVDEQYF,TRBV30
CASSLEAGVPYNEQFF,TRBV7-9
CAIRGGRPNYGYTF,TRBV10-3
CAWSGSGYEQYF,TRBV30
CASSLGFGSGNEQFF,TRBV13
CASSYYTGRNTEAFF,TRBV6-5
CAISLGTNTEAFF,TRBV10-3
CASSQVAHEQFF,TRBV4-1